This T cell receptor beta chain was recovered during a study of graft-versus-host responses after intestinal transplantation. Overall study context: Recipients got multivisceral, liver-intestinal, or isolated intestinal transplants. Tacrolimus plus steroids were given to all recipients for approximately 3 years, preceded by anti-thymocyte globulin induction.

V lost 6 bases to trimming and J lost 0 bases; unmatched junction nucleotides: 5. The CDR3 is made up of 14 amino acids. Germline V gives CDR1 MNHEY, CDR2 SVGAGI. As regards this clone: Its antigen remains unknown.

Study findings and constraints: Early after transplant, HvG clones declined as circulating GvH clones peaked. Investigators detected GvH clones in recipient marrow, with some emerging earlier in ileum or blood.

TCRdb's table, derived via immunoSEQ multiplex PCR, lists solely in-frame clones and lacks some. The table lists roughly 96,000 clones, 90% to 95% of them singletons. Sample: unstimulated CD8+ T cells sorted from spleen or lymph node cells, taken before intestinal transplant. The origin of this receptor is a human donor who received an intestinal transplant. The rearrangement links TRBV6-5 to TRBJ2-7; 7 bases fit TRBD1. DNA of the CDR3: TGTGCCAGCAGCCTGGGACAGAACTCCTACGAGCAGTACTTC. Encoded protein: CASSLGQNSYEQYF.